A single sample is the source of the 7 T cell receptor beta chains below, sequenced in a study of Tregs in tolerant kidney transplant recipients (dated by TCRdb to 2018 to 2020). The method was the immunoSEQ multiplex PCR assay. This is the immuneACCESS table as TCRdb keeps it, with only in-frame sequences that have V and J called. A part of the clones is gone; compared with another copy, unresolved V genes explain less than half, and the rest is unexplained. This sample lists roughly 69,000 clones; roughly nine tenths were detected once. Around 0.42% of the sample belongs to the ten largest clones. The time point label for this specimen denotes: blood sample drawn before combined kidney and bone marrow transplant. The specimen comprised CD4+ T cells from blood, sampled before the transplant. These receptor sequences come from a human donor who received a combined kidney and bone marrow transplant.

The chain joins TRBV10-2 to TRBJ2-1; TRBD2 might be the D (6 bases). CDR1 and CDR2 from the germline V gene are WSHSY and SAAADI. This CDR3 spans 15 amino acids. V was cut by 7 bases and J by 3 bases, with 16 bases left in between. CDR3 DNA: TGCGCCAGCATCGGAGGGCGGGGAGACTACAATGAGCAGTTCTTC. This codes for CASIGGRGDYNEQFF.

The chain couples TRBV7-9 to TRBJ2-1, with 12 bases fitting TRBD1. The V gene end was trimmed by 2 bases and the J gene end by 6 bases; junction bases not matched to a gene: 8. Germline-derived CDR1 and CDR2 are SEHNR and FQNEAQ (reference sequence). This CDR3 is built from 17 residues. The CDR3 region is CASSLWDRGLFGNEQFF. Written as DNA, the CDR3 is TGTGCCAGCAGCTTATGGGACAGGGGGCTCTTTGGCAATGAGCAGTTCTTC.

The gene calls are TRBV7-2 and TRBJ1-5, with 7 bases matching TRBD1. The CDR3 is made up of 15 amino acids. The V gene's germline CDR1 is SGHTA and CDR2 FQGNSA. Trimming took 1 base from V and 0 from J; bases not matched to a gene: 0. CDR3: CASSLEGASNQPQHF. In DNA, the CDR3 is TGTGCCAGCAGCTTAGAGGGGGCTAGCAATCAGCCCCAGCATTTT. Complete variable domain (other parts from reference TRBV7-2 and TRBJ1-5): GAGVSQSPSNKVTEKGKDVELRCDPISGHTALYWYRQSLGQGLEFLIYFQGNSAPDKSGLPSDRFSAERTGGSVSTLTIQRTQQEDSAVYLCASSLEGASNQPQHFGDGTRLSIL.

V gene TRBV7-3 combines with J gene TRBJ2-2; 11 bases map to TRBD2. Germline CDR1 SGHTA, CDR2 FQGTGA. This CDR3 spans 21 amino acids. Trimming at V came to 5 bases and at J to 4 bases, leaving 21 bases not matched to a gene. The CDR3 DNA sequence: TGTGCCAGCAGCCCATCCACTCGGGGCCAGCCTAGCGGGAGGAGCACCGGGGAGCTGTTTTTT. As protein: CASSPSTRGQPSGRSTGELFF.

The chain recombines TRBV28 with TRBJ1-4; the match to TRBD1 covers 7 bases. This CDR3 is built from 11 residues. J gave up 10 bases and V 9 bases, and 5 bases lay outside the gene matches. Germline CDR1 and CDR2: MDHEN and SYDVKM. For the CDR3, the DNA is TGTGCCAGTTACAGGGGCGGAAAACTGTTTTTT. Amino acids: CASYRGGKLFF.

The chain carries TRBV6-1 and TRBJ2-1; D is uncertain. V was clipped by 0 bases and J by 10 bases, with 7 bases between them. Germline assignment: CDR1 MNHNS and CDR2 SASEGT. There are 12 residues in the CDR3. In DNA form, the CDR3 reads TGTGCCAGCAGTGAAGCACTGTGGGAGCAGTTCTTC. Encoded protein: CASSEALWEQFF.

This chain uses TRBV19 with TRBJ2-5; TRBD2 aligns across 9 bases. CDR1 LNHDA and CDR2 SQIVND come from the germline V gene (reference sequence). CDR3 length: 18 amino acids. Trimming took 4 bases from V and 2 from J; bases not matched to a gene: 14. The CDR3 nucleotides are TGTGCCAGTAGTACCCCCCGAGAAGCGGGAGGAGGGCAAGAGACCCAGTACTTC. Translated, it gives CASSTPREAGGGQETQYF.